These 28 T cell receptor beta chains originate from one sample sequenced in a study of blood T cell repertoires in COVID-19. Some clones are missing from TCRdb's copy, which holds only in-frame ones; the method was immunoSEQ multiplex PCR. This table has under 500,000 clones, approximately 90% appearing once. Specimen: PBMCs or T cells enriched from blood (not recorded which). These receptors were collected from a woman between 18 and 29 years old with acute COVID-19.

The CDR3 nucleotides are TGTGCCAGCAGCTTAGTAGAGGGAGGAGGGACCCTCGTCTACAATGAGCAGTTCTTC. Translating it yields CASSLVEGGGTLVYNEQFF. The chain has TRBV11-2 and TRBJ2-1; the D gene is possibly TRBD2 (6 bases). The CDR3 sequence is 19 residues long. Per the germline V gene, CDR1 is SGHAT and CDR2 is FQNNGV. Trimming removed 1 base from V and 3 bases from J, with 22 bases in between.

The chain has TRBV6-2 or TRBV6-3 and TRBJ1-5; 8 bases are shared with TRBD1. V shed 5 bases and J 6 bases; nucleotides not matched to a gene: 3. CDR1 and CDR2 (germline): MNHEY, SVGEGT. This CDR3 region has 13 residues. DNA of the CDR3: TGTGCCAGCAGTCCAGGGGGCATTCAGCCCCAGCATTTT. The encoded protein is CASSPGGIQPQHF.

The chain is built from TRBV6-5 and TRBJ2-1; 7 nucleotides line up with TRBD2. The CDR3 length is 16 residues. Per the germline V gene, CDR1 is MNHEY and CDR2 is SVGAGI. V shed 2 bases and J 0 bases; nucleotides not matched to a gene: 4. The CDR3 DNA is TGTGCCAGCAGTTACCGTCCGGGAGGCTCCTACAATGAGCAGTTCTTC. It yields the protein CASSYRPGGSYNEQFF.

This clone was observed once. V and J are TRBV28 and TRBJ1-5, with TRBD1 as a possible D gene (6 bases). The CDR3 spans 15 residues. The germline V gene encodes CDR1 MDHEN and CDR2 SYDVKM. Trimming took 7 bases from V and 5 from J, leaving 18 bases between them. The CDR3 DNA reads as TGTGCCAGCACTGGGGGGGGGCAGAGGGATCAGCCCCAGCATTTT. This translates into CASTGGGQRDQPQHF.

V and J are TRBV7-2 and TRBJ2-5; 11 bases align to TRBD1. Germline loops: CDR1 SGHTA, CDR2 FQGNSA. This CDR3 comprises 17 residues. Germline trimming cut 4 bases from V and 4 bases from J; bases unmatched to any gene: 11. The CDR3 nucleotides read TGTGCCAGCAGCTACGGCGATCGGACAGGGGGCTCAGAGACCCAGTACTTC. Its protein is CASSYGDRTGGSETQYF.

The chain couples TRBV5-6 to TRBJ1-2; D gene unclear. The CDR3 has 13 residues. Germline V lookup: CDR1 SGHDT, CDR2 YYEEEE. V was shortened by 6 bases and J by 7 bases, with 16 bases between the two germline ends. The CDR3 DNA is TGTGCCAGCACCCCCCCCGGGGATAGTGGCTACACCTTC. Residues: CASTPPGDSGYTF.

The rearrangement links TRBV14 to TRBJ2-7, with 7 bases lining up with TRBD1. V was clipped by 4 bases and J by 5 bases; unmatched bases: 8. CDR1 is SGHDN, CDR2 FVKESK, per germline. This CDR3 region has 14 residues. CDR3 sequence reads: CASSPTGLLHEQYF. The DNA of the CDR3 is TGTGCCAGCAGCCCGACAGGGCTTTTACACGAGCAGTACTTC.

The table lists this clone with a few counts. The chain recombines TRBV23-1 with TRBJ2-2; a weak D match, TRBD2 (6 bases). TRBV23-1 is sorted into the ORF group, with uncertain function. V was cut by 4 bases and J by 5 bases, with 11 bases left in between. CDR3 length equals 14 residues. The CDR3 nucleotides are TGCGCCAGCAGTCGTACTCGGGGGACCGGGGAGCTGTTTTTT. This sequence encodes CASSRTRGTGELFF.

The chain couples TRBV7-3 to TRBJ2-7, with D possibly being TRBD1 (7 bases). V was shortened by 0 bases and J by 6 bases, with 15 bases between the two germline ends. Germline V gene lookup returns CDR1 SGHTA and CDR2 FQGTGA. This CDR3 region has 15 residues. CDR3 sequence (DNA): TGTGCCAGCAGCTTAACCGGTTCAGGGGGAGGCGAGCAGTACTTC. It specifies CASSLTGSGGGEQYF.

In its sample, this clone was seen once. In nucleotides, the CDR3 is TGTGCCAGCAGTTACTCTTGGACAGGGGAGGCGTTCTTC. This sequence encodes CASSYSWTGEAFF. The chain couples TRBV6-5 to TRBJ2-1, with 9 bases fitting TRBD1. V dropped 0 bases and J dropped 15; count of bases not matched to a gene: 6. This CDR3 spans 13 amino acids. Germline V gives CDR1 MNHEY, CDR2 SVGAGI.

This chain uses TRBV7-2 with TRBJ1-1; 7 bases agree with TRBD1. Trimming at V came to 5 bases and at J to 4 bases, leaving 7 bases not matched to a gene. In germline, CDR1 is SGHTA, CDR2 FQGNSA. This CDR3 is built from 14 residues. DNA for the CDR3: TGTGCCAGCAGCACCCGACAGGGCGGCACTGAAGCTTTCTTT. Translating gives CASSTRQGGTEAFF.

This CDR3 is CASSYSGQYNSPLHF. CDR3 nucleotide sequence: TGTGCCAGCAGTTACTCCGGACAGTATAATTCACCCCTCCACTTT. This chain connects TRBV6-6 to TRBJ1-6, with a weak D call TRBD1 (6 bases). Per germline, CDR1 MNHNY and CDR2 SVGAGI (reference sequence). This CDR3 contains 15 residues. Trimming removed 0 bases from V and 4 bases from J, with 7 bases in between.

This clone was counted once. The V and J genes are TRBV4-2 and TRBJ1-2; 10 bases align to TRBD1. The CDR3 has 17 residues. V lost 1 base and J lost 3; bases outside the gene matches: 8. Germline V gene sequence: CDR1 LGHNA, CDR2 YNFKEQ. The CDR3 region is CASSQAGQGDIYYGYTF. CDR3 bases: TGTGCCAGCAGCCAAGCAGGACAGGGGGATATCTACTATGGCTACACCTTC.

The CDR3 spells CASSPRGLREGDEKLFF. As DNA, the CDR3 is TGTGCCAGCAGCCCTAGGGGTCTGCGGGAAGGCGATGAAAAACTGTTTTTT. The chain joins TRBV7-9 to TRBJ1-4; D may be TRBD1 (5 bases). The CDR3 is 17 residues long. CDR1 and CDR2 (germline): SEHNR, FQNEAQ (reference sequence). Trimming cost V 5 bases and J 6 bases, with 22 bases left between them.

The chain has TRBV11-2 and TRBJ2-7, with TRBD1 matching over 11 bases. Germline V gene lookup returns CDR1 SGHAT and CDR2 FQNNGV. With 5 bases clipped from V and 2 bases from J, the junction kept 5 bases outside the gene matches. There are 15 residues in the CDR3. Written as DNA, the CDR3 is TGTGCCAGCAGCCGAACGGGACAGGGGGCCTACGAGCAGTACTTC. Translation gives CASSRTGQGAYEQYF.

A remark on this clone: Germline and junction disagree at one end, which may indicate a read error. DNA of the CDR3: TGTGCTAGTAGTTTAGGCGGAGACAATCAGCCCCAGCATTTT. Amino acid sequence: CASSLGGDNQPQHF. This sequence joins TRBV12-5 and TRBJ1-5; no definite D call. The CDR3 has 14 amino acids. In germline, CDR1 is LGHNT, CDR2 FRNRAP.

The chain couples TRBV7-9 to TRBJ1-4, with D perhaps TRBD1 (6 bases). The CDR3 contains 15 residues. CDR1 and CDR2 (germline): SEHNR, FQNEAQ (reference sequence). The V and J ends lost 1 base and 6 bases respectively, with 12 bases between them. CDR3 loop: CASSLVGARDEKLFF. The CDR3 DNA reads TGTGCCAGCAGCTTAGTGGGGGCGAGGGATGAAAAACTGTTTTTT.

The CDR3 region has the DNA TGTGCCAGCAGCTACGGGACTAGCGGTTACTACGAGCAGTACTTC. Residues: CASSYGTSGYYEQYF. The chain couples TRBV7-8 to TRBJ2-7; 11 bases match TRBD2. The V gene end was trimmed by 4 bases and the J gene end by 3 bases; junction bases not matched to a gene: 5. The CDR3 runs 15 residues. The germline V gene has CDR1 SGHVS and CDR2 FQNEAQ.

The chain links TRBV10-1 to TRBJ2-2; D uncertain. The CDR3 consists of 14 residues. Germline CDR1 reads WNHNN; CDR2 reads SYGVQD (reference sequence). Deletions cut 3 bases from V and 1 base from J, with 6 bases between. CDR3 in amino acids: CASSDRGNTGELFF. The CDR3 bases are TGCGCCAGCAGTGACCGAGGGAACACCGGGGAGCTGTTTTTT.

V is TRBV10-1 and J is TRBJ2-2, with TRBD2 identical over 12 bases. V was clipped by 2 bases and J by 4 bases; unmatched bases: 5. From germline, CDR1 is WNHNN and CDR2 SYGVQD (reference sequence). The CDR3 contains 17 residues. CDR3 in amino acids: CASSERLAGASTGELFF. The CDR3 DNA reads TGCGCCAGCAGTGAGAGACTAGCGGGGGCAAGCACCGGGGAGCTGTTTTTT.

This chain connects TRBV7-8 to TRBJ2-5; 9 bases fit TRBD1. This CDR3 contains 14 residues. V shed 5 bases, J shed 5 bases, and the junction held 6 bases outside the gene matches. Per the germline V gene, CDR1 is SGHVS and CDR2 is FQNEAQ. CDR3 nucleotides: TGTGCCAGCAGCCCTGGGACAGGGTACGAGACCCAGTACTTC. This codes for CASSPGTGYETQYF. The full variable domain, rest sourced from reference TRBV7-8 and TRBJ2-5, is GAGVSQSPRYKVAKRGQDVALRCDPISGHVSLFWYQQALGQGPEFLTYFQNEAQLDKSGLPSDRFFAERPEGSVSTLKIQRTQQEDSAVYLCASSPGTGYETQYFGPGTRLLVL.

The genes are TRBV4-1 and TRBJ1-2; a possible D gene is TRBD1 (6 bases). The CDR3 covers 14 residues. Trimming took 1 base from V and 4 from J, leaving 10 bases between them. In germline, CDR1 is MGHRA, CDR2 YSYEKL. The chain's CDR3 is CASSQGTAFYGYTF. CDR3 in DNA: TGCGCCAGCAGCCAAGGGACAGCTTTCTATGGCTACACCTTC.

This sequence joins TRBV9 and TRBJ1-1; 7 nucleotides agree with TRBD1. J was trimmed by 5 bases and V by 3 bases; bases with no gene match: 10. Germline loops: CDR1 SGDLS, CDR2 YYNGEE. The CDR3 length is 15 residues. CDR3 loop: CASSELNRGGTEAFF. CDR3 DNA: TGTGCCAGCAGCGAGCTTAACAGGGGAGGAACTGAAGCTTTCTTT.

The J gene is TRBJ2-5, the V gene TRBV2; the D gene is possibly TRBD1 (5 bases). Germline V gene sequence: CDR1 SNHLY, CDR2 FYNNEI. Trimming stripped 1 base from V and 2 bases from J, with 8 bases between. The CDR3 extends over 14 amino acids. CDR3 DNA: TGTGCCAGCAGTGAAGAGGCAGGGCAAGAGACCCAGTACTTC. As protein: CASSEEAGQETQYF.

V gene TRBV10-2 combines with J gene TRBJ2-1, with D perhaps matching TRBD2 (6 bases). Germline V lookup: CDR1 WSHSY, CDR2 SAAADI. Trimming left V 4 bases short and J 10 bases short, with 14 bases between. The CDR3 runs 13 residues. Here the CDR3 reads CASSGASRDEQFF. The CDR3 DNA reads as TGCGCCAGCAGTGGGGCCTCGCGGGACGAGCAGTTCTTC.

V usage is TRBV7-2 and J usage is TRBJ2-1; weak D call: TRBD2 (6 bases). Germline CDR1 and CDR2: SGHTA and FQGNSA. The CDR3 consists of 17 residues. Between the trimmed V and J ends, which lost 1 base and 4 bases, there was a span of 17 bases. DNA for the CDR3: TGTGCCAGCAGCTTAGATTCCTTGCCTAGCGTATACAATGAGCAGTTCTTC. Its protein is CASSLDSLPSVYNEQFF. The entire variable domain, with the rest obtained from reference TRBV7-2 and TRBJ2-1, is as follows: GAGVSQSPSNKVTEKGKDVELRCDPISGHTALYWYRQSLGQGLEFLIYFQGNSAPDKSGLPSDRFSAERTGGSVSTLTIQRTQQEDSAVYLCASSLDSLPSVYNEQFFGPGTRLTVL.

The V call is TRBV19, the J call TRBJ1-5, with D uncertain. The CDR3 is 12 amino acids. Germline CDR1 and CDR2: LNHDA and SQIVND (reference sequence). V gave up 7 bases and J gave up 9 bases, with 13 bases separating them. The CDR3 sequence: CASNEGARPQHF. The CDR3 DNA sequence: TGTGCCAGTAACGAGGGCGCTCGGCCCCAGCATTTT.

This clone was picked up one time. The chain combines TRBV10-3 with TRBJ2-1, with 9 bases identical to TRBD1. After removal of 6 bases from V and 7 bases from J, the junction contained 4 bases not matched to a gene. The CDR3 contains 13 residues. CDR1 and CDR2 (germline): ENHRY, SYGVKD. The CDR3 is CAIRGGQGNEQFF. DNA of the CDR3: TGTGCCATCAGGGGGGGACAGGGTAATGAGCAGTTCTTC.